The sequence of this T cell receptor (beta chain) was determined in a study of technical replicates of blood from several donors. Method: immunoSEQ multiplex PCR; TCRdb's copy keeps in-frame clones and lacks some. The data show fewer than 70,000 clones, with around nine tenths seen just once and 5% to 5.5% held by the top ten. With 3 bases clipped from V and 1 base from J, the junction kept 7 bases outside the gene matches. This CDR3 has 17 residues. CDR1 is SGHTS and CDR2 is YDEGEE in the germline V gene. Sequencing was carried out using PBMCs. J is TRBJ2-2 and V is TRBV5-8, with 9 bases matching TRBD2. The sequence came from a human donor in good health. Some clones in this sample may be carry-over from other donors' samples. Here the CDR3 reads CASSSAASGVNTGELFF. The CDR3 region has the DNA TGTGCCAGCAGCTCCGCCGCTAGCGGGGTGAACACCGGGGAGCTGTTTTTT.